The 15 T cell receptor beta chains listed next were all sequenced from one sample in a study of blood T cell repertoires in COVID-19 (dated by TCRdb to the early 2020s). Preparation of the library involved the immunoSEQ multiplex PCR assay. What TCRdb holds here is the immuneACCESS table cut down to in-frame rearrangements. Part of the clones is not present; checked against another copy, under half of the missing clones reflect an unresolved V gene, and the others are unexplained. In all, the sample holds roughly 250,000 clones, and approximately 83% of those were seen once. Of the sample, about 15% is held by the ten largest clones. What was sequenced was peripheral blood. These TCRs come from a person between 65 and 79 years old with COVID-19, enrolled during active disease.

CDR3 in DNA: TGCGCCAGCAGCCAGGGACAGGGGGGCGAAAAACTGTTTTTT. Translated: CASSQGQGGEKLFF. The chain is built from TRBV4-3 and TRBJ1-4; 11 nucleotides line up with TRBD1. The CDR3 extends over 14 amino acids. Per germline, CDR1 LGHNA and CDR2 YSLEER. V shed 3 bases and J 8 bases; nucleotides not matched to a gene: 2.

The rearrangement uses TRBV5-8 and TRBJ2-1, with 8 positions matching TRBD1. J was trimmed by 8 bases and V by 4 bases; bases with no gene match: 8. The CDR3 consists of 14 residues. Per the germline V gene, CDR1 is SGHTS and CDR2 is YDEGEE. The CDR3 DNA reads TGTGCCAGCAGCCACGGACAGGGTATAGATGAGCAGTTCTTC. As protein: CASSHGQGIDEQFF.

The chain combines TRBV29-1 with TRBJ2-1; 11 bases align to TRBD2. Germline V gene lookup returns CDR1 SQVTM and CDR2 ANQGSEA. The CDR3 runs 14 residues. With 5 bases clipped from V and 8 bases from J, the junction kept 8 bases outside the gene matches. The DNA of the CDR3 is TGCAGCGTTTCACTAGCGGGAGCTTGGTATGAGCAGTTCTTC. Translation: CSVSLAGAWYEQFF.

The chain employs TRBV7-2 and TRBJ1-3, with 7 bases fitting TRBD1. The germline V gene has CDR1 SGHTA and CDR2 FQGNSA. With V trimmed by 2 bases and J by 5 bases, 12 bases remained unmatched. The CDR3 spans 17 residues. CDR3 loop: CASSLTRDTGARNTIYF. CDR3 bases: TGTGCCAGCAGCTTAACACGCGATACAGGGGCCAGAAACACCATATATTTT.

V usage is TRBV19 and J usage is TRBJ1-6; perhaps TRBD1 as D (6 bases). CDR3 length: 16 amino acids. V was clipped by 1 base and J by 6 bases, with 13 bases between them. Germline CDR1 LNHDA, CDR2 SQIVND (reference sequence). CDR3: CASSIGDGQPNSPLHF. The CDR3 bases are TGTGCCAGTAGTATAGGGGACGGACAGCCTAATTCACCCCTCCACTTT.

This rearrangement joins TRBV6-5 to TRBJ1-2; possible D gene TRBD1, 6 bases. Germline V gives CDR1 MNHEY, CDR2 SVGAGI. The CDR3 consists of 14 residues. V lost 5 bases and J lost 8, with 18 bases in between. The CDR3, as DNA: TGTGCCAGCAGTCTACAGGACAGAGCGGGAGGCTACACCTTC. Protein: CASSLQDRAGGYTF.

The chain joins TRBV6-2 or TRBV6-3 to TRBJ2-7; D unclear. There are 12 residues in the CDR3. The germline CDR1 and CDR2 sequences are MNHEY and SVGEGT. Between the trimmed V and J ends, which lost 2 bases and 2 bases, there was a span of 4 bases. CDR3 sequence reads: CASSYPTYEQYF. In DNA, the CDR3 is TGTGCCAGCAGTTACCCCACCTACGAGCAGTACTTC.

The V and J genes are TRBV27 and TRBJ2-1, with 8 bases that match TRBD2. V shed 4 bases and J 6 bases; nucleotides not matched to a gene: 5. The CDR3 runs 14 residues. Germline assignment: CDR1 MNHEY and CDR2 SMNVEV (reference sequence). CDR3 protein: CASSSGGALNEQFF. As DNA, the CDR3 is TGTGCCAGCAGTTCGGGGGGGGCCCTCAATGAGCAGTTCTTC.

The V and J genes are TRBV7-8 and TRBJ2-3; D gene uncertain. Between the trimmed V and J ends, which lost 8 bases and 3 bases, there was a span of 12 bases. The CDR3 runs 13 residues. The germline gives CDR1 SGHVS, CDR2 FQNEAQ. CDR3 loop: CASLSENTDTQYF. DNA of the CDR3: TGTGCCAGCCTATCGGAGAATACAGATACGCAGTATTTT.

This clone was observed once. CDR3 sequence (DNA): TGTGCCAGCAGGTCCACAGGAGGGCTGTTTTTT. This sequence encodes CASRSTGGLFF. The genes are TRBV28 and TRBJ1-4; possibly TRBD1 for D (5 bases). With 6 bases removed from V and 14 bases from J, the gap between germline ends came to 13 bases. The V gene's germline CDR1 is MDHEN and CDR2 SYDVKM. The CDR3 runs to 11 residues.

This clone was seen only a few times. This rearrangement joins TRBV6-2 or TRBV6-3 to TRBJ2-7, with D possibly matching TRBD1 (5 bases). Trimming removed 2 bases from V and 0 bases from J, with 8 bases in between. The germline V gene has CDR1 MNHEY and CDR2 SVGEGT. The CDR3 totals 14 residues. CDR3 in DNA: TGTGCCAGCAGTTACGACCAGGGCTCCTACGAGCAGTACTTC. Translated: CASSYDQGSYEQYF.

The rearrangement joins TRBV27 to TRBJ2-5; perhaps TRBD2 as D (5 bases). The ends were cut back, 0 bases at V and 5 bases at J, with 10 bases in the middle. This CDR3 spans 14 amino acids. The germline gives CDR1 MNHEY, CDR2 SMNVEV (reference sequence). The CDR3: CASSLSRAQETQYF. CDR3 in DNA: TGTGCCAGCAGTTTATCGAGGGCCCAGGAGACCCAGTACTTC.

The chain employs TRBV16 and TRBJ1-4, with TRBD1 matching over 8 bases. CDR1 KGHSY and CDR2 FQNENV come from the germline V gene. The CDR3 has 14 residues. J gave up 8 bases and V 3 bases, and 5 bases lay outside the gene matches. CDR3 amino acids: CASSQTQGGEKLFF. In DNA form, the CDR3 reads TGTGCCAGCAGCCAGACACAGGGGGGAGAAAAACTGTTTTTT.

The table lists this clone with a count of one. This rearrangement joins TRBV10-3 to TRBJ1-4, with TRBD1 matching over 7 bases. The V gene's germline CDR1 is ENHRY and CDR2 SYGVKD. After removal of 5 bases from V and 8 bases from J, the junction contained 5 bases not matched to a gene. The CDR3 consists of 13 residues. This CDR3 reads CAISTGAEEKLFF. For the CDR3, the DNA is TGTGCCATCAGTACAGGGGCGGAAGAAAAACTGTTTTTT.

The chain links TRBV19 to TRBJ1-1; D is perhaps TRBD1 (6 bases). Trimming removed 3 bases from V and 8 bases from J, with 10 bases in between. The CDR3 runs to 12 residues. Germline loops: CDR1 LNHDA, CDR2 SQIVND (reference sequence). CDR3 region: CASSMTGMEAFF. CDR3 bases: TGTGCCAGTAGTATGACAGGTATGGAAGCTTTCTTT.